Below are 10 T cell receptor beta chains sequenced from a single sample in a study of post-analysis software for immune sequencing data. General study results and limits: With TRBV5-6, TRBV5-1 and TRBV20-1 included, about 5 TRBV segments were more frequent in patients than in controls.

TCR beta cDNA libraries had unique molecular identifiers. MiXCR, applied by TCRdb to the PCR reads, yields one record per CDR3 protein. The sample lists fewer than 900,000 distinct CDR3 sequences, roughly 46% occurring once. For these TCRs, the target antigens are not known. Material: blood. Receptors were obtained from a girl between 5 and 17 years old with multiple sclerosis.

The chain joins TRBV10-3 to TRBJ1-2; TRBD1 might be the D (5 bases). V lost 2 bases and J 13 bases, leaving 14 bases between the germline ends. CDR1 is ENHRY, CDR2 SYGVKD, per germline. The CDR3 has 12 residues. The CDR3 nucleotides are TGTGCCATCAGTGAGGCCGACAGCCCGAGCACCTTC. Translation: CAISEADSPSTF.

V gene TRBV7-2 combines with J gene TRBJ2-1, with D possibly TRBD1 on 5 matching bases. Germline CDR1 reads SGHTA; CDR2 reads FQGNSA. V lost 4 bases, J lost 7 bases, and 17 bases lay in between. This CDR3 spans 15 amino acids. In DNA, the CDR3 is TGTGCCAGCAGCTCCAGGGTAGCTGTGGAGAATGAGCAGTTCTTC. Translating gives CASSSRVAVENEQFF.

J is TRBJ2-6 and V is TRBV12-3 or TRBV12-4; perhaps D is TRBD1 or TRBD2 (5 bases each). V shed 3 bases and J shed 1 base, with 16 bases lying between them. CDR3 size: 18 residues. The CDR3 DNA follows: TGTGCCAGCAGTTTCAGGGCAGGGAGTACTTCTGGGGCCAACGTCCTGACTTTC. Translation gives CASSFRAGSTSGANVLTF.

In this sample, this clonotype turned up a few times. The rearrangement uses TRBV28 and TRBJ2-5; TRBD1 agrees at 8 bases. CDR1 and CDR2 from the germline V gene are MDHEN and SYDVKM. V was clipped by 1 base and J by 5 bases; unmatched bases: 9. The CDR3 sequence is 16 residues long. CDR3 sequence (DNA): TGTGCCAGCAGTTTATTGGGGCAGGGGGCGCGGGAGACCCAGTACTTC. Residues: CASSLLGQGARETQYF. Together with reference TRBV28 and TRBJ2-5, the CDR3 gives the full variable domain: DVKVTQSSRYLVKRTGEKVFLECVQDMDHENMFWYRQDPGLGLRLIYFSYDVKMKEKGDIPEGYSVSREKKERFSLILESASTNQTSMYLCASSLLGQGARETQYFGPGTRLLVL.

The genes are TRBV7-9 and TRBJ1-1; D may be TRBD1 (5 bases). Germline V gene data show CDR1 as SEHNR and CDR2 as FQNEAQ (reference sequence). The V gene lost 5 bases and the J gene lost 2 bases, with 12 bases spanning the gap. CDR3 size: 14 residues. The CDR3 coding sequence is TGTGCCAGCAGCCTAGTGGGGCGTAACACTGAAGCTTTCTTT. It yields the protein CASSLVGRNTEAFF.

The genes are TRBV4-2 and TRBJ2-1, with no clear D. The V gene lost 1 base and the J gene lost 7 bases, with 11 bases spanning the gap. The CDR3 runs to 14 residues. Germline V lookup: CDR1 LGHNA, CDR2 YNFKEQ. Here the CDR3 DNA reads TGTGCCAGCAGCCAAGTAAGGAGCCCTAATGAGCAGTTCTTC. Translation: CASSQVRSPNEQFF.

As to this clonotype: The junction departs from germline at one end; a sequencing error may be responsible. The chain couples TRBV15 to TRBJ2-5; D is unclear. The end of the DNA aligns better with TRBJ2-7, so the J call may be wrong. Looked up from germline, CDR1 is LNHNV and CDR2 is YYDKDF (reference sequence). The CDR3 spans 12 residues. The CDR3 sequence: CATNRAGDEQYF. The CDR3 nucleotides read TGTGCCACCAACAGAGCAGGTGACGAGCAGTACTTC.

This clonotype was seen a handful of times. The CDR3 sequence is CSVTSADTQYF. CDR3 in DNA: TGCAGCGTGACTAGCGCTGATACGCAGTATTTT. This chain connects TRBV29-1 to TRBJ2-3, with 8 bases matching TRBD2. From germline, CDR1 is SQVTM and CDR2 ANQGSEA. J lost 6 bases, V lost 6 bases, and 2 bases had no gene match. The CDR3 is 11 residues long.

The chain combines TRBV5-6 with TRBJ1-2, with a weak D call TRBD1 (5 bases). The CDR3 loop spans 12 amino acids. The germline gives CDR1 SGHDT, CDR2 YYEEEE. The V end lost 3 bases, the J end lost 6 bases, and 9 bases lay between the germline ends. CDR3 nucleotide sequence: TGTGCCAGCAGCTCCATGGGGCATGGCTACACCTTC. Amino acid sequence: CASSSMGHGYTF.

This clonotype was detected only a few times. V is TRBV29-1 and J is TRBJ2-1, with D hard to call. CDR1 SQVTM and CDR2 ANQGSEA come from the germline V gene. CDR3 size: 14 residues. V was shortened by 3 bases and J by 8 bases, with 17 bases between the two germline ends. The CDR3 region is CSVDDDREADEQFF. The CDR3, as DNA: TGCAGCGTTGACGACGACCGAGAGGCGGATGAGCAGTTCTTC.